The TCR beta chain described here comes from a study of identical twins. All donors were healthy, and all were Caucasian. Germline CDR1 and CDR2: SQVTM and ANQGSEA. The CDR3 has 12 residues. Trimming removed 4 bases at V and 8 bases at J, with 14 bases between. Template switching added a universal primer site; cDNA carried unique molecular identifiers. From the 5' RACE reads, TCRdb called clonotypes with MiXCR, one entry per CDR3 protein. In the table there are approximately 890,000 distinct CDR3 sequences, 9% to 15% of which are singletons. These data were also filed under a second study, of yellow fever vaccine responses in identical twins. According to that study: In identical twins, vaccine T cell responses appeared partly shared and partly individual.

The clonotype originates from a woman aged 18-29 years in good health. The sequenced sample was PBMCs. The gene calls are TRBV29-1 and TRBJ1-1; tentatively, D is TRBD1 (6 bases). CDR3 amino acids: CSVVMGAAEAFF. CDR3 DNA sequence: TGCAGCGTTGTTATGGGGGCCGCCGAAGCTTTCTTT.